One T cell receptor (beta chain) is described in this entry. This sample was taken from a study of blood T cell repertoires in COVID-19. The wider study: Some COVID-19 samples were acute and others convalescent; all came from the United States, Italy and Spain. T cells, B-cell-depleted T cells, or PBMCs supplied cDNA or gDNA.

V was trimmed by 0 bases and J by 0 bases, leaving 7 bases between them. CDR3 length equals 15 residues. Germline CDR1 is SGHDT and CDR2 is YYEEEE. The authors' processing: Amplifying reference gene primers gave estimates of nucleated cell counts. Some clones are missing from TCRdb's copy, which holds only in-frame ones; the method was immunoSEQ multiplex PCR. V, J and clone size are those of that table, while D and trimming were read from the DNA. Of roughly 120,000 clones in the sample, 65% to 80% were seen once. The sequenced sample consisted of peripheral blood. V usage is TRBV5-6 and J usage is TRBJ1-5, with D possibly being TRBD1 (5 bases). The sequence came from a woman aged 55-70 years with acute or convalescent COVID-19. CDR3 protein: CASSLGQLSNQPQHF. As DNA, the CDR3 is TGTGCCAGCAGCTTGGGACAGCTTAGCAATCAGCCCCAGCATTTT.